A single T cell receptor (beta chain) is shown here with its context. Its antigen is as yet unknown. This entry is derived from a study of Ad26.COV2.S vaccination and SARS-CoV-2 variants. About the research overall: Donor was assigned to the Ad26.COV2.S arm of trial COV1001. Doses of Ad26.COV2.S were injected into muscle once or twice, 56 days apart. Study-level findings and limits: Analyses of TCR breadth and depth may have underestimated total T cell responses.

Method: immunoSEQ multiplex PCR; TCRdb's copy keeps in-frame clones and lacks some. The repertoire holds 440,000 or so clones, with roughly nine tenths as singletons. Stated treatment: around 19 received Ad26.COV2.S at low or high dose, single or two shots; 5 received placebo; per-sample allocation not given. At day 63 after the first vaccine or placebo injection, samples were drawn. Vaccination employed an Ad26 vector expressing the Wuhan-strain SARS-CoV-2 spike. This CDR3 contains 19 residues. The V gene's germline CDR1 is SGHVS and CDR2 FQNEAQ. V lost 1 base and J 3 bases, leaving 22 bases between the germline ends.

The TCR comes from a person aged 18 to 59 who received the Ad26.COV2.S COVID-19 vaccine or a placebo. J is TRBJ2-4 and V is TRBV7-8; the D is unclear. The source was peripheral blood, collected in a trial of Ad26.COV2.S vaccine versus placebo. The CDR3 loop is CASSLVWLGFPMGKNIQYF. The CDR3 DNA is TGTGCCAGCAGCTTAGTTTGGCTAGGGTTCCCAATGGGCAAAAACATTCAGTACTTC.